This T cell receptor (beta chain) comes out of a study of beta chain features in type 1 diabetes. Study details: All samples combined gave roughly 100,000,000 sorted cells for examination.

This CDR3 region has 15 residues. Germline CDR1 and CDR2: MNHEY and SVGAGI. The germline V and J ends were trimmed by 2 bases and 0 bases, with 10 bases remaining between them. Notes on the study in general: It was possible that PCR favored shorter templates, equally so in patients and controls. A moderate, significant TCRB CDR3 shortening appeared in type 1 diabetes across four CD4+ subsets.

Concerning this clone: Its antigen is unidentified.

By way of CD45RO/CCR7/CD25/CD127/CD95/CD27, the CD4+ regulatory, stem cell-like memory, central memory and naive cells were sorted. Expressed TCRB transcripts got sequenced, as all isolated RNA was reverse transcribed. Repertoires were generated with immunoSEQ multiplex PCR, while TCRdb's copy carries only in-frame clones and drops some. The table shows 150,000 to 200,000 clones, with roughly 63% occurring only once. The genes are TRBV6-5 and TRBJ1-1; no firm D call. This sequence originates from a man under 40 with type 1 diabetes. The material sequenced was naive CD4+ T cells from blood. The CDR3 loop is CASSYDANLNTEAFF. The CDR3 DNA reads as TGTGCCAGCAGTTACGATGCCAACTTGAACACTGAAGCTTTCTTT.